Each of the 9 T cell receptor beta chains below was sequenced from the same sample in a study of OX40 agonist ivuxolimab in advanced cancers. Measured with immunoSEQ multiplex PCR; TCRdb has only the in-frame clones, and not every one. This table has 82,000 or so clones, roughly 92% appearing once. The sample in question was CD4+ or CD8+ T cells sorted from blood, obtained in a trial of the OX40 agonist ivuxolimab. Receptor source: an adult with an advanced solid tumor such as melanoma, head and neck, liver or kidney cancer.

The J gene is TRBJ2-3, the V gene TRBV9, with 9 bases lining up with TRBD2. Germline V gene sequence: CDR1 SGDLS, CDR2 YYNGEE. The CDR3 loop spans 18 amino acids. J was trimmed by 2 bases and V by 1 base; bases with no gene match: 11. CDR3 sequence (DNA): TGTGCCAGCAGCGTAAGGAGTATAGCGGGGGACCTCACAGATACGCAGTATTTT. This sequence encodes CASSVRSIAGDLTDTQYF. The whole variable domain, remainder taken from reference TRBV9 and TRBJ2-3, is DSGVTQTPKHLITATGQRVTLRCSPRSGDLSVYWYQQSLDQGLQFLIQYYNGEERAKGNILERFSAQQFPDLHSELNLSSLELGDSALYFCASSVRSIAGDLTDTQYFGPGTRLTVL.

V gene TRBV14 combines with J gene TRBJ2-3, with TRBD2 matching 12 bases. This CDR3 spans 16 amino acids. V lost 5 bases to trimming and J lost 5 bases; unmatched junction nucleotides: 8. Germline values: CDR1 SGHDN, CDR2 FVKESK. CDR3 DNA: TGTGCCAGCAGCACCCTAGCGGGGGGGATGATAGATACGCAGTATTTT. It specifies CASSTLAGGMIDTQYF. Complete variable domain (other parts from reference TRBV14 and TRBJ2-3): EAGVTQFPSHSVIEKGQTVTLRCDPISGHDNLYWYRRVMGKEIKFLLHFVKESKQDESGMPNNRFLAERTGGTYSTLKVQPAELEDSGVYFCASSTLAGGMIDTQYFGPGTRLTVL.

The chain combines TRBV5-1 with TRBJ1-1, with D tentatively TRBD1 (6 bases). The V end lost 4 bases, the J end lost 7 bases, and 14 bases lay between the germline ends. CDR1 is SGHRS and CDR2 is YFSETQ in the germline V gene. This CDR3 is built from 13 residues. DNA for the CDR3: TGCGCCAGCAGCGCAGGGGTTCTTGGTGAAGCTTTCTTT. It translates to CASSAGVLGEAFF.

The chain links TRBV19 to TRBJ2-5; 9 bases align to TRBD1. Germline assignment: CDR1 LNHDA and CDR2 SQIVND (reference sequence). Unmatched junction bases numbered 6, after V lost 5 bases and J lost 5 bases. The CDR3 spans 14 residues. The CDR3 loop is CASSQTGGAETQYF. The CDR3 bases are TGTGCCAGTAGTCAGACAGGGGGGGCGGAGACCCAGTACTTC.

The J gene is TRBJ2-3, the V gene TRBV6-5; 9 nucleotides line up with TRBD2. The germline gives CDR1 MNHEY, CDR2 SVGAGI. The CDR3 has 16 amino acids. The ends lost 3 bases at V and 0 bases at J; junction bases unmatched: 4. CDR3 protein: CASSYNSGGSTDTQYF. In DNA, the CDR3 is TGTGCCAGCAGTTATAATAGCGGGGGTAGCACAGATACGCAGTATTTT.

The CDR3 here is CASARDGGSSYNEQFF. The CDR3, as DNA: TGTGCCAGCGCCAGGGACGGGGGGAGCTCCTACAATGAGCAGTTCTTC. V and J are TRBV7-3 and TRBJ2-1; 7 bases are shared with TRBD2. CDR1 SGHTA and CDR2 FQGTGA come from the germline V gene. Losses at the gene ends were 8 bases for V and 0 bases for J; bases not matched to a gene: 10. The CDR3 is made up of 16 amino acids.

The chain has TRBV18 and TRBJ1-2, with D perhaps TRBD1 (6 bases). Trimming took off 3 bases at V and 8 bases at J, with 13 bases between the two ends. The CDR3 runs to 13 residues. Per germline, CDR1 KGHSH and CDR2 LQKENI. The DNA of the CDR3 is TGTGCCAGCTCACCTCAAGGGGGATCGGGCTACACCTTC. Amino acid sequence: CASSPQGGSGYTF.

A single count supports this clone. The chain combines TRBV5-1 with TRBJ2-7; D may be TRBD1 (7 bases). Germline values: CDR1 SGHRS, CDR2 YFSETQ. This CDR3 region has 15 residues. The V end was cut by 0 bases, the J end by 5 bases, with 15 bases between. CDR3 sequence reads: CASSLARQGEDEQYF. CDR3 bases: TGCGCCAGCAGCTTGGCCCGGCAGGGGGAGGACGAGCAGTACTTC.

The chain recombines TRBV4-1 with TRBJ2-1; D uncertain. From germline, CDR1 is MGHRA and CDR2 YSYEKL. This CDR3 is built from 17 residues. The V gene lost 1 base and the J gene lost 5 bases, with 18 bases spanning the gap. CDR3: CASSQVTQVSPNNEQFF. In DNA form, the CDR3 reads TGCGCCAGCAGCCAAGTCACTCAAGTGAGTCCCAACAATGAGCAGTTCTTC.